This note documents a single T cell receptor beta chain sequence. Its antigen is not identified. Generated by immunoSEQ multiplex PCR, the TCRdb table keeps only in-frame clones and is missing some. The data contain roughly 1,800,000 clones, 85% to 95% of them seen just once; the ten biggest clones take up 0.95% to 1.5%. Naive CD8 cells lacked CD45RO and underwent positive selection for CCR7, leaving out terminally differentiated effector memory CD45RA+ cells. This specimen comes from a study of shared clonotypes between healthy human individuals. This CDR3 comprises 13 residues. Germline V lookup: CDR1 SGHAT, CDR2 FQNNGV. Germline trimming cut 7 bases from V and 2 bases from J; bases unmatched to any gene: 5. Study-wide results and limits: The study found lower generation probabilities in non-shared clonotypes than in those shared by all four donors.

The sample taken for sequencing was naive CD8+ T cells sorted from blood. The gene calls are TRBV11-2 and TRBJ2-7, with 7 positions matching TRBD1. The receptor was derived from a man younger than 30 in good health. In DNA form, the CDR3 reads TGTGCCAGCAAAGAGGGGACAGCCTACGAGCAGTACTTC. Translation: CASKEGTAYEQYF.